This TCR beta chain originates from a study of OX40 agonist ivuxolimab in advanced cancers. Overall study context: Partial responses occurred in three patients (one hepatocellular carcinoma, two cutaneous melanoma).

Profiled with immunoSEQ multiplex PCR; TCRdb holds only in-frame clones, not every one. Among roughly 53,000 clones listed, more than 80% were seen once. This sequence was found in an adult with an advanced solid tumor such as melanoma, head and neck, liver or kidney cancer. The source was CD4+ or CD8+ T cells sorted from blood, collected in a trial of the OX40 agonist ivuxolimab.

CDR3 DNA sequence: TGTGCCAGCAGCCCTATCGGACAGGGGGGCTACGAGCAGTACTTC. It encodes CASSPIGQGGYEQYF. The rearrangement joins TRBV6-1 to TRBJ2-7, with 10 bases matching TRBD1. The germline CDR1 and CDR2 sequences are MNHNS and SASEGT. The CDR3 spans 15 residues. The J segment lost 3 bases and the V segment lost 6 bases, leaving 8 bases of the junction unmatched.